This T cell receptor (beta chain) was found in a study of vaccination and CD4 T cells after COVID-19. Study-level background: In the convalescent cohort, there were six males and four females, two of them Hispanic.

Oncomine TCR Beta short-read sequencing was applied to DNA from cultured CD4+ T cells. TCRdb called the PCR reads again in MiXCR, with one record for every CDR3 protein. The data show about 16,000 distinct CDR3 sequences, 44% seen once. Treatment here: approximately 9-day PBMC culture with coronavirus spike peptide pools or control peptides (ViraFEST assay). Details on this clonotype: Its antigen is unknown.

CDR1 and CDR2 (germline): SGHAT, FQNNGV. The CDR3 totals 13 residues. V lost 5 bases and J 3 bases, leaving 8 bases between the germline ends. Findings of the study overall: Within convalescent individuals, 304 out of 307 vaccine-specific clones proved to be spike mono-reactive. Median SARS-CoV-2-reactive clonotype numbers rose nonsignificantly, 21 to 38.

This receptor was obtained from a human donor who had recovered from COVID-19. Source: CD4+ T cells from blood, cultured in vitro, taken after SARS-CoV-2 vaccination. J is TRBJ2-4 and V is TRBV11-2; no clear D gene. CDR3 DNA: TGTGCCAGCAGCGAGCTAGTCAAAAACATTCAGTACTTC. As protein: CASSELVKNIQYF. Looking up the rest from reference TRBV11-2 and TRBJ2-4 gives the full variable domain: EAGVAQSPRYKIIEKRQSVAFWCNPISGHATLYWYQQILGQGPKLLIQFQNNGVVDDSQLPKDRFSAERLKGVDSTLKIQPAKLEDSAVYLCASSELVKNIQYFGAGTRLSVL.